These T cell receptor beta chains were read from a single sample in a study of CD8 T cells in Susac syndrome. Each CDR3 protein gets one entry after TCRdb re-called the immunoSEQ multiplex PCR reads with MiXCR. The sample has over 95,000 distinct CDR3 sequences, under 95% seen once. Sequencing input: CD8+ T cells from PBMCs. All receptors derive from a human donor in good health. CDR3s leave out the opening cysteine and the closing phenylalanine or tryptophan.

>TRBV6-2/TRBV6-3|TRBJ2-7
ASSSVSYEQY
>TRBV19|TRBJ2-3
ASSGRGHTTDTQY
>TRBV7-3|TRBJ2-1
ASSLTSAGRNEQF
>TRBV7-2|TRBJ2-7
ASSDAAGYEQY
>TRBV19|TRBJ1-2
ASSHPGRDYGYT
>TRBV9|TRBJ2-7
ASSLVGETYEQY
>TRBV7-2|TRBJ1-5
ASSSPYQPQH
>TRBV19|TRBJ2-6
ASSNYPDSGANVLT
>TRBV7-2|TRBJ2-3
ASSRDRAKITDTQY
>TRBV5-4|TRBJ2-7
AGSGTSGAPSSYEQY
>TRBV13|TRBJ1-2
ASSPGYQGGAYGYT
>TRBV7-2|TRBJ2-4
ASSFGPAAKNIQY
>TRBV4-3|TRBJ1-2
ASSQDSVVFGGNYGYT
>TRBV5-1|TRBJ2-2
ASRLGELFTGELF
>TRBV19|TRBJ2-6
ASTAPGTAGANVLT
>TRBV13|TRBJ2-7
ASSEGVYEQY
>TRBV5-1|TRBJ2-3
ASSLETGSQY
>TRBV30|TRBJ2-2
AWSGTANTGELF
>TRBV18|TRBJ1-3
ASSPMSYSGNTIY
>TRBV23-1|TRBJ2-1
ASPSRGFNEQF
>TRBV7-2|TRBJ2-7
ASSLQGADEQY
>TRBV12-3/TRBV12-4|TRBJ2-7
ASSPGTWLRADLAQY
>TRBV4-3|TRBJ2-3
ASSQGTGPYFTDTQY
>TRBV6-5|TRBJ2-4
ASSYEAGLAKNIQY
>TRBV6-6|TRBJ2-6
ASSYSSGPGANVLT
>TRBV3-1|TRBJ2-7
ASRAGLRGAEQY
>TRBV3-1|TRBJ1-5
ASSRRGQPQH
>TRBV20-1|TRBJ2-7
SAQPVRDYEQY
>TRBV7-8|TRBJ2-4
ASTSQREPKNIQY
>TRBV3-1|TRBJ1-4
ASSQSSGNEKLF
>TRBV20-1|TRBJ1-5
SATMAIYQPQH
>TRBV7-2|TRBJ2-7
ASSRMYEQY
>TRBV3-1|TRBJ1-2
ASTSGGRKGYT
>TRBV14|TRBJ2-2
ASSQPGAGELF
>TRBV12-5|TRBJ2-3
ASGLLPSGSNPRSTDTQY
>TRBV5-4|TRBJ2-3
ASRVAGDRTDTQY
>TRBV20-1|TRBJ2-2
SARGGANTGELF